This T cell receptor (beta chain) was sequenced for a study of blood T cell repertoires in COVID-19. Sequencing used immunoSEQ multiplex PCR; TCRdb keeps in-frame clones, though not all of them. The sample includes approximately 130,000 clones, under 85% of them seen just once. The TCR originated in a man aged 40-50 years with active or convalescent COVID-19. What was sequenced was peripheral blood.

In nucleotides, the CDR3 is TGTGCCAGCTCACCTCTAGCGGGGGGGCCTTCAGATACGCAGTATTTT. Its translation is CASSPLAGGPSDTQYF. The rearrangement uses TRBV18 and TRBJ2-3, with 12 positions matching TRBD2. This CDR3 has 16 amino acids. The V gene end was trimmed by 3 bases and the J gene end by 4 bases; junction bases not matched to a gene: 5. Germline V CDR1 and CDR2: KGHSH, LQKENI.